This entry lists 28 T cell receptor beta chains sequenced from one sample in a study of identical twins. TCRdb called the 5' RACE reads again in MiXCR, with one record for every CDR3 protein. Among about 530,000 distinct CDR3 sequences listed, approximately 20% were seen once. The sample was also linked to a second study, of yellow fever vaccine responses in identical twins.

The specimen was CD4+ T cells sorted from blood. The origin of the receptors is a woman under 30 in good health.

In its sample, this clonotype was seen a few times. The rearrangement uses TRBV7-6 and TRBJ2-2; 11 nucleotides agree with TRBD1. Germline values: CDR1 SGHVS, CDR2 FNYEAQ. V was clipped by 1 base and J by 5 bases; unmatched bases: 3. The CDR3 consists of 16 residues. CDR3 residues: CASSLGTGGYTGELFF. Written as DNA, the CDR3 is TGTGCCAGCAGCTTAGGGACAGGGGGCTATACCGGGGAGCTGTTTTTT.

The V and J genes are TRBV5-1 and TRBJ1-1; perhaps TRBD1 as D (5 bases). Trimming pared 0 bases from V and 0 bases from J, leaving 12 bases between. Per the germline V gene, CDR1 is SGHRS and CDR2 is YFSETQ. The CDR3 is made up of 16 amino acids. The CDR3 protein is CASSLAWGNMNTEAFF. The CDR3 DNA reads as TGCGCCAGCAGCTTGGCCTGGGGCAACATGAACACTGAAGCTTTCTTT.

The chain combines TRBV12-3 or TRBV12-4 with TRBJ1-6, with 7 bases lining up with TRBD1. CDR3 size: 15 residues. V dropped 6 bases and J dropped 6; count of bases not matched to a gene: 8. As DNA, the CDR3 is TGTGCCAGCAGCCAGGGGGGCCAACTTAATTCACCCCTCCACTTT. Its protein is CASSQGGQLNSPLHF.

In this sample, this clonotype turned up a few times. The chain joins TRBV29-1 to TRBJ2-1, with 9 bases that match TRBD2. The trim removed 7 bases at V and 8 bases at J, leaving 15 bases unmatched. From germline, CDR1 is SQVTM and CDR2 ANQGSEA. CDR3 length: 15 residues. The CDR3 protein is CSGGLAGGPVDEQFF. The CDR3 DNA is TGCAGCGGTGGTCTGGCGGGAGGGCCGGTTGATGAGCAGTTCTTC.

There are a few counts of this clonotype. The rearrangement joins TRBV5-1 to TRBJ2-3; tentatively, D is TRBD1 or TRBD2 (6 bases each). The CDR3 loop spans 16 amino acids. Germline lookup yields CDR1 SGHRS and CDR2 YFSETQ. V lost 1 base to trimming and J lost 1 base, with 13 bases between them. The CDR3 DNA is TGCGCCAGCAGCTTGTTCGGTCGGGGGCGCACAGATACGCAGTATTTT. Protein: CASSLFGRGRTDTQYF.

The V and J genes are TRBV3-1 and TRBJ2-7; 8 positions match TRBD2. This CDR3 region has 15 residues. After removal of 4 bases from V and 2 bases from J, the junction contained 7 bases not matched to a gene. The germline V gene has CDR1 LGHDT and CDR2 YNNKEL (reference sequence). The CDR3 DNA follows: TGTGCCAGCAGCCTAGCGGGATACAGCCCCTACGAGCAGTACTTC. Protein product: CASSLAGYSPYEQYF.

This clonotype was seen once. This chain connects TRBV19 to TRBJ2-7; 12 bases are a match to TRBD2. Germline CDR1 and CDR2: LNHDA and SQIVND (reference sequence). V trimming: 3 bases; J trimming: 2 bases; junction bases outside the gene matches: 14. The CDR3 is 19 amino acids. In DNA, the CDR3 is TGTGCCAGTAGTATCAGGACTAGCGGGACTCCAACGAACCCCTACGAGCAGTACTTC. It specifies CASSIRTSGTPTNPYEQYF.

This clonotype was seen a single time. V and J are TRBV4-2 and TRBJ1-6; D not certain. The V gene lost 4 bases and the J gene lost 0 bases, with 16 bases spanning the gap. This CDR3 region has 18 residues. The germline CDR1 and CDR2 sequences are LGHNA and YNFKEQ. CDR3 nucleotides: TGTGCCAGCAGCCCTAATGACGCACCGAGCTCCTATAATTCACCCCTCCACTTT. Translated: CASSPNDAPSSYNSPLHF.

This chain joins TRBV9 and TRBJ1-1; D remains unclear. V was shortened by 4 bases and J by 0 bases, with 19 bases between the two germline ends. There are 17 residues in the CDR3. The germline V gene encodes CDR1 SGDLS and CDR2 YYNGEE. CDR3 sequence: CASSRLVVRVLNTEAFF. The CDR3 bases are TGTGCCAGCAGCCGACTCGTAGTCCGCGTCTTGAACACTGAAGCTTTCTTT.

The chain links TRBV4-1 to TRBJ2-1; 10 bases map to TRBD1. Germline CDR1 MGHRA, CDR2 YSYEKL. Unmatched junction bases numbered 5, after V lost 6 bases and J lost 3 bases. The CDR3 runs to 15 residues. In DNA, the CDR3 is TGCGCCAGCAGGAGAGGGACAGGGGACTACAATGAGCAGTTCTTC. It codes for CASRRGTGDYNEQFF.

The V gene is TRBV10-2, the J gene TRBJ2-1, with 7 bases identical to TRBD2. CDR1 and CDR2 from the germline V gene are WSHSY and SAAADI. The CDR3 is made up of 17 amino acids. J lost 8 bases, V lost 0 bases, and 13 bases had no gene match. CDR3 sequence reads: CASSESPSSGLRYEQFF. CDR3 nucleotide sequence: TGCGCCAGCAGTGAGTCGCCGTCTAGCGGCCTTAGGTATGAGCAGTTCTTC.

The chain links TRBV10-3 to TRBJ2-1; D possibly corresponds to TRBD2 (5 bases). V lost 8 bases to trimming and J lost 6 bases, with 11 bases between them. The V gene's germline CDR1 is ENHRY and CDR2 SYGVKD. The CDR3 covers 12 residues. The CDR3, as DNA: TGTGCCATCGGACTCAACATCAATGAGCAGTTCTTC. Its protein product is CAIGLNINEQFF.

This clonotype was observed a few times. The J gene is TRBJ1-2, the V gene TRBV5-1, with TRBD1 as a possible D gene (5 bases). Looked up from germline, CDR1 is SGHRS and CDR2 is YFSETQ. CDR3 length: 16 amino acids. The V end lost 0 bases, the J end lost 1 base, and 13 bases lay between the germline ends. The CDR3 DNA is TGCGCCAGCAGCTTGGGTGGAGGGGCGAGTAACTATGGCTACACCTTC. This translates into CASSLGGGASNYGYTF.

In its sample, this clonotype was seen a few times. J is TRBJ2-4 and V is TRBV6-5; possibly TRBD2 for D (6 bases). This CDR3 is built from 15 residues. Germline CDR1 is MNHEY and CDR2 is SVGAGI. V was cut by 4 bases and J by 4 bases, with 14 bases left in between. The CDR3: CASSSSGTLKNIQYF. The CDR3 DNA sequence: TGTGCCAGCAGTTCCTCCGGGACTCTAAAAAACATTCAGTACTTC.

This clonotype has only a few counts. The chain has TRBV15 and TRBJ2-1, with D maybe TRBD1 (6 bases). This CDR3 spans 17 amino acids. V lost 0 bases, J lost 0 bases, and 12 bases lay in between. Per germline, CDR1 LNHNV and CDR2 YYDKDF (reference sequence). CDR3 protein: CATSREARGSSYNEQFF. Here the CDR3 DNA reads TGTGCCACCAGCAGAGAGGCCAGGGGCAGCTCCTACAATGAGCAGTTCTTC.

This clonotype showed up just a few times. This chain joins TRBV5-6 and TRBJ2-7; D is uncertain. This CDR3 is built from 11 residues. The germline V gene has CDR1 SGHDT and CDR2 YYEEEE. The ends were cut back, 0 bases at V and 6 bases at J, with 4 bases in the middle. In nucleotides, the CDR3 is TGTGCCAGCAGCTTGGACGTCGAGCAGTACTTC. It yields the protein CASSLDVEQYF. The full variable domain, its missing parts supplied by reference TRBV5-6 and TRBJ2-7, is DAGVTQSPTHLIKTRGQQVTLRCSPKSGHDTVSWYQQALGQGPQFIFQYYEEEERQRGNFPDRFSGHQFPNYSSELNVNALLLGDSALYLCASSLDVEQYFGPGTRLTVT.

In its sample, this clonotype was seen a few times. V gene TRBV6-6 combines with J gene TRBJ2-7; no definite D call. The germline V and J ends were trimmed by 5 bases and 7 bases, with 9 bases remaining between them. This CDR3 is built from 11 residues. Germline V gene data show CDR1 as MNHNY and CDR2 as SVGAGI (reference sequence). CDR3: CASSPRPEQYV. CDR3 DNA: TGTGCCAGCAGTCCCCGACCGGAGCAGTACGTC.

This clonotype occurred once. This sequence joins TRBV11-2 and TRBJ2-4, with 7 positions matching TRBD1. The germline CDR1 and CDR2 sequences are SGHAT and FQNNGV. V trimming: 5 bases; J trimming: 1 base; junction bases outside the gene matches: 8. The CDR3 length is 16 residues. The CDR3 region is CASSRTGAGAKNIQYF. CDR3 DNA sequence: TGTGCCAGCAGCCGAACAGGGGCTGGGGCCAAAAACATTCAGTACTTC.

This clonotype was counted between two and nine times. The CDR3 DNA follows: TGTGCCAGCAGCTTTGGTAGCGGGAGACTTTCCCACAATGAGCAGTTCTTC. This sequence encodes CASSFGSGRLSHNEQFF. The V and J genes are TRBV7-2 and TRBJ2-1; 9 bases map to TRBD2. The J segment lost 5 bases and the V segment lost 3 bases, leaving 11 bases of the junction unmatched. Germline loops: CDR1 SGHTA, CDR2 FQGNSA. The CDR3 is 17 residues long. Filled out from reference TRBV7-2 and TRBJ2-1, the complete variable domain reads GAGVSQSPSNKVTEKGKDVELRCDPISGHTALYWYRQSLGQGLEFLIYFQGNSAPDKSGLPSDRFSAERTGGSVSTLTIQRTQQEDSAVYLCASSFGSGRLSHNEQFFGPGTRLTVL.

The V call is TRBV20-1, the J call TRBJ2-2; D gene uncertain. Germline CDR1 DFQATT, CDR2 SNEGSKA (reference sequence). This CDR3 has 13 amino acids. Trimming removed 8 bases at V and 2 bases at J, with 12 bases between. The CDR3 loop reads CSPNPGNTGELFF. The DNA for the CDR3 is TGCAGTCCCAATCCAGGAAACACCGGGGAGCTGTTTTTT.

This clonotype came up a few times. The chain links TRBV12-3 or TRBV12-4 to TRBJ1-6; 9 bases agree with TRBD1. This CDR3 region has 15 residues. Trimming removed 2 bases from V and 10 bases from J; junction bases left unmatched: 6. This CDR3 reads CASSLLGQGRSPLHF. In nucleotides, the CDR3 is TGTGCCAGCAGTTTATTGGGACAGGGTCGGTCACCCCTCCACTTT.

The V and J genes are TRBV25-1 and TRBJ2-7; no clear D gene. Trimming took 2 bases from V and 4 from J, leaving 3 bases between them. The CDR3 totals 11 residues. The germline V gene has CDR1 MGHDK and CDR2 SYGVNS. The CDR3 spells CASSEGYEQYV. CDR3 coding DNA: TGTGCCAGCAGTGAAGGATACGAGCAGTACGTC.

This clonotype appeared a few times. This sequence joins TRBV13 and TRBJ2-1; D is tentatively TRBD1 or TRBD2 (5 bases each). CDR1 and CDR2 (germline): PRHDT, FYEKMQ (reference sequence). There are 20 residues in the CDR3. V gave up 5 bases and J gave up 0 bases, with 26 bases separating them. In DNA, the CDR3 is TGTGCCAGCAGCCCAGCCCCGGGGCCAACTAAACAAAGCTCCTACAATGAGCAGTTCTTC. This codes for CASSPAPGPTKQSSYNEQFF.

The CDR3 is CASSLSQGRTEAFF. The CDR3 DNA reads as TGTGCCAGCAGCTTAAGTCAGGGACGCACTGAAGCTTTCTTT. This chain uses TRBV7-9 with TRBJ1-1; the D gene is possibly TRBD1 (5 bases). V was cut by 2 bases and J by 4 bases, with 11 bases left in between. CDR1 and CDR2 from the germline V gene are SEHNR and FQNEAQ (reference sequence). The CDR3 is 14 residues long.

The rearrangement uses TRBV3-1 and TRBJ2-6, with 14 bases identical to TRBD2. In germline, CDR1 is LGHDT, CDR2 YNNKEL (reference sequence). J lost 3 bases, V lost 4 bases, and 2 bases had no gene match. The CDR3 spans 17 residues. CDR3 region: CASSPGLAGVGANVLTF. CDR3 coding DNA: TGTGCCAGCAGCCCGGGACTAGCGGGAGTTGGGGCCAACGTCCTGACTTTC.

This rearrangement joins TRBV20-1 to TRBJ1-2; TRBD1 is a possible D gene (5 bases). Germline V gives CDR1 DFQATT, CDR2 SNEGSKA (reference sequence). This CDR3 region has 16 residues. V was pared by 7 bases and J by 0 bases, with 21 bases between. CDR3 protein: CSVGGGLRATNYGYTF. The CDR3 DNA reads TGCAGTGTTGGGGGAGGCCTTAGGGCGACTAACTATGGCTACACCTTC.

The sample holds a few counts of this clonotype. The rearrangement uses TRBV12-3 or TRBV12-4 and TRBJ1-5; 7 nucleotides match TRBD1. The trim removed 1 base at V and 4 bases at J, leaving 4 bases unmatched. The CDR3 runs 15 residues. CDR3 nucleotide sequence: TGTGCCAGCAGTTTAGGTTTGGGACAGAATCAGCCCCAGCATTTT. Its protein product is CASSLGLGQNQPQHF.

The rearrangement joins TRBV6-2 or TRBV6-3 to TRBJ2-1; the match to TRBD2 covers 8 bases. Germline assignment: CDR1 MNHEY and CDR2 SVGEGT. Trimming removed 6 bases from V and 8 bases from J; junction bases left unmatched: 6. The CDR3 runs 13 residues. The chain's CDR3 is CASRGLGRDEQFF. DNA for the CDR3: TGTGCCAGCAGGGGACTAGGACGGGATGAGCAGTTCTTC.